The rows below give T cell receptor beta chains drawn from one sample of a study of T cell responses to AZD1222 COVID-19 vaccine. The repertoire was sequenced with immunoSEQ multiplex PCR; TCRdb's copy has only in-frame clones and lacks some. The sample consists of more than 95,000 clones, around 91% of them appearing once. The source was peripheral blood, collected on day 0 of AZD1222 vaccination. The receptors come from an adult in good health. Both conserved end residues are part of each CDR3. Fields, in order: D gene, J gene, V gene, CDR3 DNA, CDR3 protein. D genes are given only for firm matches.

TRBD1 TRBJ1-3 TRBV5-1 TGCGCCAGCAGCTTATCCGGGACAGGGGGCGGAAACACCATATATTTT CASSLSGTGGGNTIYF
TRBD1 TRBJ1-4 TRBV10-2 TGCGCCAGCAGAAGCCGACAGGGCCGGGGGATCGCAACTAATGAAAAACTGTTTTTT CASRSRQGRGIATNEKLFF
TRBD2 TRBJ2-3 TRBV6-5 TGTGCCAGCAGAGAGTGGGGGGGTAGCACAGATACGCAGTATTTT CASREWGGSTDTQYF
- TRBJ2-5 TRBV6-5 TGTGCCAGCAGCCTACTAGGACCGCAAGAGACCCAGTACTTC CASSLLGPQETQYF
- TRBJ2-7 TRBV29-1 TGCAGCGTTGAAGGCGGGCCCAAGGCCTACGAGCAGTACTTC CSVEGGPKAYEQYF
- TRBJ1-4 TRBV4-2 TGTGCCAGCAGCCAAGATCCGAGATTAGACAGGAGTAATGAAAAACTGTTTTTT CASSQDPRLDRSNEKLFF
- TRBJ1-3 TRBV13 TGTGCCAGCAGCCCATCATACGGACTGGAGTCTGGAAACACCATATATTTT CASSPSYGLESGNTIYF
TRBD2 TRBJ2-7 TRBV5-5 TGTGCCAGCAGCCAAACTAGCGGGGACTCCTACGAGCAGTACTTC CASSQTSGDSYEQYF
TRBD1 TRBJ1-4 TRBV5-8 TGTGCCAACAGGGGGCCAACTAATGAAAAACTGTTTTTT CANRGPTNEKLFF
- TRBJ2-6 TRBV10-3 TGTGCCACCCGAAACTCCTCTGGGGCCAACGTCCTGACTTTC CATRNSSGANVLTF